The T cell receptor beta chain described here comes from a study of shared clonotypes between healthy human individuals. Clones were read by immunoSEQ multiplex PCR, and TCRdb kept only the in-frame ones, dropping some. This sample carries 1,400,000 or so clones, about 98.5% of them seen once, and the ten largest clones take 0.3% to 0.45%. All the donors were Caucasian adults who lived in Nashville, Tennessee. Germline CDR1 reads SGHDT; CDR2 reads YYEEEE. CDR3 length equals 13 residues. V lost 0 bases, J lost 5 bases, and 8 bases lay in between. This chain uses TRBV5-6 with TRBJ2-5, with no clear D. The sequenced sample was naive CD4+ T cells sorted from blood. Subset here: CD45RA+ positively selected. The receptor was isolated from a man younger than 45 in good health. CDR3 in amino acids: CASSLVVEETQYF. The DNA of the CDR3 is TGTGCCAGCAGCTTGGTTGTGGAGGAGACCCAGTACTTC.